This T cell receptor beta chain was identified in a study of radiation and T cells in renal cell carcinoma. Regarding the study as a whole: From baseline, blood top tumor clonotypes peaked at 2 weeks post-radiation. No pretreatment tumor biopsies were available for baseline clonotypes.

Stated time point: blood 4 weeks post-SBRT, at nephrectomy. This sample's treatment: 15 Gy SBRT to primary tumor, nephrectomy 4 weeks later. Radiation-treated patients gave blood at baseline, week 2 and week 4. The patient's renal cell carcinoma had clear cell pathology. This CDR3 has 13 residues. V lost 5 bases and J lost 2, with 13 bases in between. CDR1 and CDR2 (germline): SQVTM, ANQGSEA. This clone was counted a single time. Its cognate antigen is unknown. TCRdb keeps only in-frame clones here, not all; method: immunoSEQ multiplex PCR. The repertoire holds approximately 170,000 clones, with 88% as singletons.

The receptor's source is a woman in her forties or fifties with renal cell carcinoma. Specimen: blood, collected from a patient whose treatment included radiotherapy and nephrectomy. This chain connects TRBV29-1 to TRBJ2-7; D is uncertain. The CDR3 nucleotides are TGCAGCGTTCAACGGCTAAGTACCTACGAGCAGTACTTC. This translates into CSVQRLSTYEQYF.